These 6 T cell receptor beta chains were all obtained from the same sample, sequenced in a study of patients and donors after allogeneic stem cell transplantation. Each CDR3 protein is one row after TCRdb ran MiXCR on the RT-PCR reads. The sample shows 4,000 to 5,000 distinct CDR3 sequences, 20% to 30% of them seen only once. Sequenced material: blood, either unsorted or a sorted T cell fraction (not recorded which). These receptors were obtained from a human donor who was either an allogeneic HSCT recipient or a stem cell or donor lymphocyte infusion donor (not recorded which). It is not recorded whose cells these are; they may come from a transplant donor.

The rearrangement uses TRBV6-2 or TRBV6-3 and TRBJ2-1; TRBD2 agrees at 12 bases. CDR1 is MNHEY and CDR2 is SVGEGT in the germline V gene. The CDR3 runs 14 residues. The V and J ends lost 6 bases and 8 bases, in that order; junction bases with no gene match: 5. The CDR3 region has the DNA TGTGCCAGCAGGCCTAGCGGGGGGGCGGATGAGCAGTTCTTC. Amino acid sequence: CASRPSGGADEQFF.

This clonotype counts as medium-sized. The chain carries TRBV2 and TRBJ2-5; D perhaps matches TRBD2 (5 bases). The CDR3 contains 11 residues. Trimming took off 6 bases at V and 5 bases at J, with 7 bases between the two ends. Germline V gene lookup returns CDR1 SNHLY and CDR2 FYNNEI. The DNA of the CDR3 is TGTGCCAGCAGGAGGGTGGAGACCCAGTACTTC. It is translated as CASRRVETQYF.

This clonotype is large by share. The J gene is TRBJ2-3, the V gene TRBV7-3; possible D gene TRBD1, 6 bases. CDR3 size: 13 residues. V lost 4 bases, J lost 5 bases, and 10 bases lay in between. Germline V lookup: CDR1 SGHTA, CDR2 FQGTGA. The CDR3 loop is CASSSEGGDTQYF. CDR3 nucleotides: TGTGCCAGCAGCTCCGAAGGGGGAGATACGCAGTATTTT.

J is TRBJ2-3 and V is TRBV5-1; 7 bases align to TRBD1. The trim removed 3 bases at V and 4 bases at J, leaving 5 bases unmatched. This CDR3 has 14 amino acids. Germline-derived CDR1 and CDR2 are SGHRS and YFSETQ. CDR3 in DNA: TGCGCCAGCAGCTCTGGACAGGACGCAGATACGCAGTATTTT. As protein: CASSSGQDADTQYF.

This clonotype was detected a few times. V gene TRBV7-2 combines with J gene TRBJ2-3, with D hard to call. Trimming cost V 0 bases and J 4 bases, with 5 bases left between them. CDR3 size: 13 residues. The germline gives CDR1 SGHTA, CDR2 FQGNSA. This CDR3 reads CASSLAPSDTQYF. The CDR3 region has the DNA TGTGCCAGCAGCTTAGCCCCGTCAGATACGCAGTATTTT.

This sequence joins TRBV29-1 and TRBJ2-5; unclear D gene. The germline CDR1 and CDR2 sequences are SQVTM and ANQGSEA. Trimming took 4 bases from V and 7 from J, leaving 10 bases between them. There are 11 residues in the CDR3. The CDR3 is CSVGSEGTQYF. The CDR3 DNA reads TGCAGCGTTGGGAGCGAAGGGACCCAGTACTTC.